This T cell receptor (beta chain) emerged from a study of T-cell memory formation after mild COVID-19. Study outcomes and limitations: The second-wave clones peaking on day 37 were not confirmed as SARS-CoV-2-specific. Shrinking CD4+ clones were chiefly CM and EM; CD8+ ones were chiefly EMRA. Pre-infection memory showed some responding clones, and this suggested that cross-reactive memory joined.

On this clonotype itself: Antigen specificity is unknown.

CDR3 length: 15 amino acids. Trimming cost V 5 bases and J 0 bases, with 11 bases left between them. A single record per CDR3 protein comes from TCRdb applying MiXCR to the 5' RACE reads. The sample lists around 370,000 distinct CDR3 sequences, roughly 21% seen once, with roughly an eighth in the top ten. The J gene is TRBJ2-1, the V gene TRBV12-3 or TRBV12-4, with unresolved D. The source material was PBMCs or a T cell subset sorted from them (not recorded which). The clonotype originates from an adult woman who had mild COVID-19 (a few samples of this study predate the infection). Cell type and time point are not known. The CDR3 loop reads CASSPKANSYNEQFF. The CDR3 nucleotides read TGTGCCAGCAGTCCCAAGGCTAACTCCTACAATGAGCAGTTCTTC.